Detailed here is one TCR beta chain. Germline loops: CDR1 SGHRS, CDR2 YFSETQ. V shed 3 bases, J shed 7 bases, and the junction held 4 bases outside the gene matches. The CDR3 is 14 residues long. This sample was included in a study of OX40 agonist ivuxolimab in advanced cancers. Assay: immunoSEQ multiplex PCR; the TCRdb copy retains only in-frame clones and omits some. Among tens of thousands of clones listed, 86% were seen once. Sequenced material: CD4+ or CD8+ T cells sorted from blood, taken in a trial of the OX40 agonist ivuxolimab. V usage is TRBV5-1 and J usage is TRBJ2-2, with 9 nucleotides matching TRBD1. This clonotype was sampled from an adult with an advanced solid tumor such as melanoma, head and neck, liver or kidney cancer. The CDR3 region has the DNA TGCGCCAGCAGCTCGGGACAGGGTGTCGGGGAGCTGTTTTTT. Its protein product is CASSSGQGVGELFF. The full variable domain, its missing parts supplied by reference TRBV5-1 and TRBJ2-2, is KAGVTQTPRYLIKTRGQQVTLSCSPISGHRSVSWYQQTPGQGLQFLFEYFSETQRNKGNFPGRFSGRQFSNSRSEMNVSTLELGDSALYLCASSSGQGVGELFFGEGSRLTVL.